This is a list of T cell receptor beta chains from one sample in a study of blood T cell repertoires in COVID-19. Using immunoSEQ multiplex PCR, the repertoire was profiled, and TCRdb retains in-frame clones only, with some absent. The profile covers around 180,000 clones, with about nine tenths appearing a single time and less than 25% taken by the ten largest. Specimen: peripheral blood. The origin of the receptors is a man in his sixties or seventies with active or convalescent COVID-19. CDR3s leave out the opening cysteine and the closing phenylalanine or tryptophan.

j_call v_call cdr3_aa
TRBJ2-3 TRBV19 ASTQREGTDTQY
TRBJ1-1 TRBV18 ASSAKGPTEAF
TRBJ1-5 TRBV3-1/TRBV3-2 ASSQGQGNNQPQH
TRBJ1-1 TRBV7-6 ASSQAGGSRGTEAF
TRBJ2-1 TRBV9 ASSVELGGNEQF
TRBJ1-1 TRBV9 ASSVGQDSLMNTEAF
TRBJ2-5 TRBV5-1 ASSLAPLAGQETQY
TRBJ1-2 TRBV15 ATSRGQGTVGGYT
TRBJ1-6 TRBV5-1 ASSLGGGDYNSPLH
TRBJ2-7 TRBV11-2 ASSSQTGVNYEQY